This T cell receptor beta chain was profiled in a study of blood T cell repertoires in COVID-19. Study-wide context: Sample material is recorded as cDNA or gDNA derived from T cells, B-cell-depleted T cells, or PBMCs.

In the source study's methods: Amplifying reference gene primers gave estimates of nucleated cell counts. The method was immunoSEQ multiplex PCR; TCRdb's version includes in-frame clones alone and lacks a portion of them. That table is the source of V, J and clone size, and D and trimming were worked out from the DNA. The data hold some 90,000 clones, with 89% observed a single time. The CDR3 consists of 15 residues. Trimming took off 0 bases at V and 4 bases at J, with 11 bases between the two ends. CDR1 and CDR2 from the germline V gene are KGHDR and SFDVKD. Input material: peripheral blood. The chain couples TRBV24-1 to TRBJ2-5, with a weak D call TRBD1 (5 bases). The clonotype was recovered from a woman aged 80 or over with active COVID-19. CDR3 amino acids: CATSDLGRGAETQYF. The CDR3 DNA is TGTGCCACCAGTGATTTGGGTAGGGGCGCAGAGACCCAGTACTTC.